This TCR beta chain was identified in a study of T-cell memory formation after mild COVID-19. Study overall: In these data, TCR clusters were largely donor specific.

This clonotype was found a few times. Its antigen is not known. Findings and caveats of the study: For second-wave clones that peaked at day 37, SARS-CoV-2 specificity went unverified. Cross-reactive memory seemingly joined, as some responding clones were found in pre-infection memory.

Using constant-segment primers, 5'RACE produced TCR alpha and TCR beta cDNA libraries carrying sample barcodes and UMIs. From the 5' RACE reads, TCRdb called clonotypes with MiXCR, one entry per CDR3 protein. This table holds over 150,000 distinct CDR3 sequences, approximately 17% found once. V was clipped by 1 base and J by 3 bases, with 13 bases between them. Germline assignment: CDR1 SGHVS and CDR2 FQNEAQ. This CDR3 is 16 amino acids long. What was sequenced was PBMCs or a T cell subset sorted from them (not recorded which). The genes are TRBV7-8 and TRBJ1-5; no clear D. The clonotype was recovered from a man aged 18 to 30 who had mild COVID-19 (a few samples of this study predate the infection). Cell type and time point are not known. The CDR3 DNA reads TGTGCCAGCAGCTTAGGGTACCCTATGAACAATCAGCCCCAGCATTTT. This gives the protein CASSLGYPMNNQPQHF.